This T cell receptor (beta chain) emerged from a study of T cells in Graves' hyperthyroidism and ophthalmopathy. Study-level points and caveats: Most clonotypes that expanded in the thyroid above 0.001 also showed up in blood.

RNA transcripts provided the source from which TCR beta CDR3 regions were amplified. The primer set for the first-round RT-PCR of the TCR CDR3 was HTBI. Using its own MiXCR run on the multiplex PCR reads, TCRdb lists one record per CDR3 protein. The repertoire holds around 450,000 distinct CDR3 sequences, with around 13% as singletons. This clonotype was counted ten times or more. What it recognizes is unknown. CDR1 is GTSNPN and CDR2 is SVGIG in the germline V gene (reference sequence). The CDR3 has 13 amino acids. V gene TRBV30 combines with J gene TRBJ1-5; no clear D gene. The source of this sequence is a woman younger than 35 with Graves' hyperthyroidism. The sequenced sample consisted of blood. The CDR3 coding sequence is TGTGCATCAAGCGGGAGTAGCAATCAGCCCCAGCATTTT. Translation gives CASSGSSNQPQHF.